This is a list of T cell receptor beta chains from one sample in a study of T cell responses to AZD1222 COVID-19 vaccine. Sequencing was performed with immunoSEQ multiplex PCR; in TCRdb, only in-frame clones are kept and a portion is missing. The table includes roughly 160,000 clones, 75% to 90% detected once. The sample was peripheral blood, taken on day 0 of AZD1222 vaccination. Every receptor here comes from an adult in good health. Both conserved end residues are part of each CDR3. D genes are given only for firm matches. Some rows mark clone size as missing; the rest say once, few, many or name a class of expanded clone.

d_call j_call v_call clone_size cdr3_nt cdr3_aa
TRBD1 TRBJ1-4 TRBV28 once TGTGCCAGCAGTTCCTCCCCCGCCGTCAGGGGGTATGAAAAACTGTTTTTT CASSSSPAVRGYEKLFF
. TRBJ1-1 TRBV19 . TGTGCCAGTAGTATGATAGGGTGGACTGAAGCTTTCTTT CASSMIGWTEAFF
TRBD2 TRBJ2-7 TRBV6-5 . TGTGCCAGCAGCCCGGGACTAGTCTACGAGCAGTACTTC CASSPGLVYEQYF
. TRBJ1-5 TRBV5-6 few TGTGCCAGCAGCTTGGCCCAGAACCTTAATCAGCCCCAGCATTTT CASSLAQNLNQPQHF
TRBD1 TRBJ1-6 TRBV6-6 . TGTGCCAGCAGTCACCGACAGGGCGATAATTCACCCCTCCACTTT CASSHRQGDNSPLHF
. TRBJ2-2 TRBV6-5 . TGTGCCAGCAGACCTGAGCGGGCACACACCGGGGAGCTGTTTTTT CASRPERAHTGELFF
. TRBJ1-1 TRBV29-1 . TGCAGCGTCGGGAGGGGAGAGGGCCCTGAAGCTTTCTTT CSVGRGEGPEAFF
. TRBJ1-1 TRBV6-5 once TGTGCCAGCAGTATCGAACAGCTCATGAACACTGAAGCTTTCTTT CASSIEQLMNTEAFF
. TRBJ1-2 TRBV3-1/TRBV3-2 . TGTGCCAGCAGCCAATCCGCTGGGCCCGCTTACTTC CASSQSAGPAYF
TRBD2 TRBJ2-1 TRBV9 once TGTGCCAGCAGCGTAGTGGGGACTAGCTCCTACAATGAGCAGTTCTTC CASSVVGTSSYNEQFF
. TRBJ2-7 TRBV27 once TGTGCCAGCAGTCCCCGGACAGTAAACTACGAGCAGTACTTC CASSPRTVNYEQYF
. TRBJ1-6 TRBV11-3 . TGTGCCAGCAGCTTTGGGGGTTCACCCCTCCACTTT CASSFGGSPLHF
TRBD1 TRBJ2-5 TRBV5-1 . TGCGCCAGCAGCTTGGGGATAATACAGGGGCGGGAGACCCAGTACTTC CASSLGIIQGRETQYF
. TRBJ1-5 TRBV19 . TGTGCCAGTAGTATTTCCCCGTTTAGGGTTGATCAGCCCCAGCATTTT CASSISPFRVDQPQHF
. TRBJ1-1 TRBV5-6 . TGTGCCAGCAGCTTGAAAACCAGGGTGACTGAAGCTTTCTTT CASSLKTRVTEAFF
. TRBJ2-2 TRBV27 . TGTGCCAGCAGTCCCCGGACAGACTGGGGGGGCACCGGGGAGCTGTTTTTT CASSPRTDWGGTGELFF
TRBD1 TRBJ1-4 TRBV2 . TGTGCCAGCAGTCTACCGGGACAGGCCAATGAAAAACTGTTTTTT CASSLPGQANEKLFF
TRBD2 TRBJ2-7 TRBV4-3 . TGCGCCAGCAGCCAAGCTGGGACTAGCGGCTCCTACGAGCAGTACTTC CASSQAGTSGSYEQYF
. TRBJ2-3 TRBV18 . TGTGCCAGCTCGCCCAGGGAACAAACTAGCACAGATACGCAGTATTTT CASSPREQTSTDTQYF
TRBD2 TRBJ2-7 TRBV19 few TGTGCCAGTAGTATTACCAGCGGGGGCTACGAGCAGTACTTC CASSITSGGYEQYF
TRBD1 TRBJ1-1 TRBV19 . TGTGCCAGTAGTACCGTACCGGGACAGGGAAATTTCTTGAACACTGAAGCTTTCTTT CASSTVPGQGNFLNTEAFF
TRBD2 TRBJ2-7 TRBV5-1 . TGCGCCAGCAGCACTGGACTAGCGGGGGGGTTTAGCCACGAGCAGTACTTC CASSTGLAGGFSHEQYF
. TRBJ1-1 TRBV29-1 . TGCAGCGTCGCGGGGAGGCTGAACACTGAAGCTTTCTTT CSVAGRLNTEAFF
. TRBJ1-1 TRBV5-4 few TGTGCCAGCTCTACCCCGGGGGTCGACATGAAGGCTTTCTTT CASSTPGVDMKAFF